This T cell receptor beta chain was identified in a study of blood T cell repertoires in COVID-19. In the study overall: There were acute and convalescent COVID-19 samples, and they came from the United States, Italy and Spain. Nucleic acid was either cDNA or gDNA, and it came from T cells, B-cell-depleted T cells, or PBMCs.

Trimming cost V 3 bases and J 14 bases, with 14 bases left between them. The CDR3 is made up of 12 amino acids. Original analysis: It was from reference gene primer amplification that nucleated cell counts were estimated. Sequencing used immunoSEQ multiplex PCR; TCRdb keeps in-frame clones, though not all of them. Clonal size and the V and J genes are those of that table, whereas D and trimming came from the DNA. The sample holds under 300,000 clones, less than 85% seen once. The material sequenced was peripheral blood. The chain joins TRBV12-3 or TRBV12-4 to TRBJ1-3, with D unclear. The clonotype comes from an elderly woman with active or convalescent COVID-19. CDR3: CASSFSDGILYF. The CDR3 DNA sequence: TGTGCCAGCAGTTTTTCCGATGGCATCCTATATTTT.